A selection of T cell receptor beta chains follows, all from one sample in a study of TIL therapy for anti-PD-1-resistant metastatic lung cancer. The assay was immunoSEQ multiplex PCR, and TCRdb's table has in-frame clones only and misses some. The table shows about 50,000 clones, with less than 75% occurring only once. The sample here was tumor tissue, taken at baseline. Receptors were obtained from a person aged 25 to 80 with non-small cell lung cancer. Each CDR3 is given with its conserved first and last residue. D genes are given only for firm matches. Clone size is given for some rows only: seen once, a few or many times, or a class if the clone is expanded.

cdr3_length	d_call	j_call	clone_size	v_call	cdr3_aa	cdr3_nt
15	-	TRBJ2-7	-	TRBV9	CASSPRGASRYEQYF	TGTGCCAGCAGCCCGCGGGGAGCTAGCCGCTACGAGCAGTACTTC
13	TRBD1	TRBJ1-2	-	TRBV10-3	CAISAWQGDGYTF	TGTGCCATCAGTGCCTGGCAGGGGGATGGCTACACCTTC
13	-	TRBJ2-3	-	TRBV11-3	CASSSGGTDTQYF	TGTGCCAGCAGCTCAGGGGGCACAGATACGCAGTATTTT
13	-	TRBJ1-2	-	TRBV28	CASSRLGGYGYTF	TGTGCCAGCAGTCGGCTGGGGGGATATGGCTACACCTTC
15	TRBD1	TRBJ2-2	once	TRBV6-5	CASRFQGAGTGELFF	TGTGCCAGCAGGTTTCAGGGGGCAGGCACCGGGGAGCTGTTTTTT
15	TRBD1	TRBJ2-2	-	TRBV5-1	CASIPLTGNSGELFF	TGCGCCAGCATCCCTTTGACAGGGAATTCCGGGGAGCTGTTTTTT
13	-	TRBJ1-2	once	TRBV6-5	CASSPRQAYGYTF	TGTGCCAGCAGTCCACGACAGGCGTATGGCTACACCTTC
15	TRBD1	TRBJ1-2	few	TRBV27	CASTETGTGIRGYTF	TGTGCCAGCACCGAAACCGGGACAGGGATTAGGGGCTACACCTTC
16	-	TRBJ1-4	-	TRBV19	CASSRPAGTTNEKLFF	TGTGCCAGTAGTCGTCCGGCGGGAACAACTAATGAAAAACTGTTTTTT
15	-	TRBJ2-4	-	TRBV7-2	CASSPRDIAKNIQYF	TGTGCCAGCAGCCCTCGGGACATAGCCAAAAACATTCAGTACTTC
15	-	TRBJ2-7	-	TRBV5-4	CASSLRAGSGNEQYF	TGTGCCAGCAGCTTGAGGGCAGGGAGTGGGAACGAGCAGTACTTC
16	-	TRBJ2-1	-	TRBV5-6	CASSFRRRSSYNEQFF	TGTGCCAGCAGCTTTAGACGGCGAAGCTCCTACAATGAGCAGTTCTTC
12	TRBD1	TRBJ2-3	-	TRBV6-4	CASSEQGDTQYF	TGTGCCAGCAGCGAACAGGGGGATACGCAGTATTTT
18	TRBD2	TRBJ2-3	-	TRBV27	CASSPLGGSGRALDTQYF	TGTGCCAGCAGTCCCTTGGGGGGTAGCGGGAGGGCCCTAGATACGCAGTATTTT
15	-	TRBJ2-7	-	TRBV6-1	CASSEKWGAGYEQYF	TGTGCCAGCAGTGAAAAATGGGGGGCAGGGTACGAGCAGTACTTC
15	-	TRBJ2-7	-	TRBV6-1	CASSGLNRVHVEQYF	TGTGCCAGCAGCGGCCTTAACAGGGTACATGTCGAGCAGTACTTC
15	TRBD1	TRBJ2-5	-	TRBV7-2	CASSLGDRVEETQYF	TGTGCCAGCAGCTTAGGCGACAGGGTCGAGGAGACCCAGTACTTC
13	TRBD1	TRBJ2-7	once	TRBV18	CASSRTGGFEQYF	TGTGCCAGCTCACGCACAGGGGGGTTCGAGCAGTACTTC
15	-	TRBJ2-5	medium-sized	TRBV7-8	CASSLIASVQETQYF	TGTGCCAGCAGCTTAATCGCCTCAGTCCAAGAGACCCAGTACTTC
16	-	TRBJ2-2	-	TRBV9	CASSVGLTANTGELFF	TGTGCCAGCAGCGTAGGACTCACGGCGAACACCGGGGAGCTGTTTTTT
20	-	TRBJ2-2	-	TRBV21-1	CASSKGQGVTSSLFSGELFF	TGTGCCAGCAGCAAAGGACAGGGGGTTACGTCTTCATTGTTTTCCGGGGAGCTGTTTTTT
13	-	TRBJ1-2	-	TRBV7-3	CASSPRGNYGYTF	TGTGCCAGCAGCCCTCGGGGTAACTATGGCTACACCTTC
14	-	TRBJ1-4	-	TRBV18	CASSPTATNEKLFF	TGTGCCAGCTCACCGACAGCAACTAATGAAAAACTGTTTTTT
14	-	TRBJ1-4	-	TRBV10-3	CAISDRGLNEKLFF	TGTGCCATCAGTGACAGGGGACTTAATGAAAAACTGTTTTTT
12	-	TRBJ1-4	-	TRBV6-5	CASSKGSEKLFF	TGTGCCAGCAGCAAAGGGAGTGAAAAACTGTTTTTT
15	TRBD1	TRBJ2-2	-	TRBV2	CASSDPTGVTGELFF	TGTGCCAGCAGTGATCCGACAGGGGTGACCGGGGAGCTGTTTTTT
15	-	TRBJ2-6	-	TRBV6-5	CASSLDYSGANVLTF	TGTGCCAGCAGTTTAGACTACTCTGGGGCCAACGTCCTGACTTTC
15	-	TRBJ1-1	-	TRBV19	CASSMMQGLNTEAFF	TGTGCCAGTAGTATGATGCAGGGGCTGAACACTGAAGCTTTCTTT
14	-	TRBJ2-6	-	TRBV27	CASTTEAGANVLTF	TGTGCCAGCACCACGGAGGCTGGGGCCAACGTCCTGACTTTC
15	-	TRBJ1-1	-	TRBV5-1	CASSLEQGRNTEAFF	TGCGCCAGCAGCTTGGAGCAGGGTAGGAACACTGAAGCTTTCTTT
12	-	TRBJ1-1	-	TRBV7-9	CAAGVVNTEAFF	TGTGCCGCTGGTGTGGTGAACACTGAAGCTTTCTTT
17	TRBD2	TRBJ2-3	-	TRBV5-1	CASSFFPSGGAQDTQYF	TGCGCCAGCAGCTTTTTTCCGAGCGGGGGGGCACAAGATACGCAGTATTTT
14	-	TRBJ1-1	-	TRBV9	CASSVSQMNTEAFF	TGTGCCAGCAGCGTATCACAGATGAACACTGAAGCTTTCTTT
15	TRBD1	TRBJ2-7	few	TRBV5-4	CASSLGTGAGYEQYF	TGTGCCAGCAGCTTGGGGACAGGGGCAGGCTACGAGCAGTACTTC
13	-	TRBJ1-1	few	TRBV18	CASSPGEGLEAFF	TGTGCCAGCTCACCAGGGGAGGGTCTTGAAGCTTTCTTT
14	TRBD1	TRBJ1-1	-	TRBV6-1	CASRQGQANTEAFF	TGTGCCAGCAGGCAGGGACAGGCGAACACTGAAGCTTTCTTT
14	-	TRBJ2-2	-	TRBV10-3	CAISGQGSTGELFF	TGTGCCATCAGTGGCCAGGGTAGCACCGGGGAGCTGTTTTTT